A selection of T cell receptor beta chains follows, all from one sample in a study of identical twins. TCRdb re-called the 5' RACE reads with MiXCR, one entry per CDR3 protein. The repertoire has roughly 750,000 distinct CDR3 sequences, 21% of them found once; the top ten carry about 4.3%. The same sample was also used in a study of T cells expressing NK-cell markers.

Sequenced: PBMCs. All receptors come from a woman under 30 in good health. Each CDR3 is given without its conserved first and last residue. Each record gives: V gene, J gene, CDR3 protein.

TRBV11-3	TRBJ2-7	ASSSEARHEQY
TRBV29-1	TRBJ2-5	SVEDPGVQETQY
TRBV5-6	TRBJ2-7	ASSFHGVEQY
TRBV4-3	TRBJ2-1	ASSQHYMSSYNEQF
TRBV29-1	TRBJ2-1	SVEGLAVEQF
TRBV3-1	TRBJ2-3	ASSQIAQAHDTQY
TRBV5-1	TRBJ2-1	ASSLTTGAFSYNEQF
TRBV20-1	TRBJ2-1	SARDPRRDNNEQF
TRBV10-3	TRBJ2-3	AISARGQPNTDTQY
TRBV12-3/TRBV12-4	TRBJ2-7	ACRRGTYEQY
TRBV28	TRBJ2-7	ASSSSSESSYEQY
TRBV7-2	TRBJ1-1	ASSSNGALNTEAF
TRBV20-1	TRBJ1-5	SAWTGTQPQH
TRBV29-1	TRBJ1-1	SVELGLNTEAF
TRBV9	TRBJ2-1	ASSVGLAGPPV
TRBV5-1	TRBJ2-1	ASSLGDNLNNEQF
TRBV5-1	TRBJ2-3	ASSSSGSPTDTQY
TRBV6-4	TRBJ1-1	ASSRDSLSNTEAF
TRBV6-5	TRBJ2-1	ASSSQLGGYNEQF
TRBV12-3/TRBV12-4	TRBJ2-1	ATTSGGQGYNEQF
TRBV24-1	TRBJ2-3	ATSDSGTGGNTQY
TRBV6-1	TRBJ1-5	ASSVDTSNQPQH
TRBV13	TRBJ2-3	ASSSGEDTDTQY
TRBV10-3	TRBJ2-1	AINPDSGSSYNEQF
TRBV29-1	TRBJ1-4	SVLHTGTNEKLF
TRBV12-3/TRBV12-4	TRBJ2-2	ASSFRFGTGELF
TRBV11-2	TRBJ2-2	ASSPRREVTGELF
TRBV10-3	TRBJ2-7	AISDPRLAGDEQY
TRBV5-1	TRBJ1-1	ASSLVGSVNTEAF
TRBV20-1	TRBJ2-7	SVQREGSYEQY
TRBV9	TRBJ2-1	ASSVDIGSYNEQF
TRBV6-5	TRBJ1-2	ASSYRGRTNYGYT
TRBV4-3	TRBJ2-5	ASSQDSGDRQETQY
TRBV6-5	TRBJ1-5	ASSYTGGVQPQH
TRBV6-1	TRBJ1-2	ASSTGTGGGYT
TRBV12-3/TRBV12-4	TRBJ2-7	ASSLSGRSSYEQY
TRBV7-9	TRBJ2-1	ASSQTSGRPGFNEQF